Following are 16 T cell receptor beta chains from one sample sequenced in a study of control samples from healthy donors and cancer patients. Sequencing used immunoSEQ multiplex PCR; TCRdb keeps in-frame clones, though not all of them. The sample lists about 190,000 clones, about 93% seen once, with about 1.6% in the top ten. The sequencing input was blood. Receptors were obtained from a man aged 18 to 30 in good health.

This chain links TRBV28 with TRBJ2-1; D remains ambiguous. This CDR3 is 13 amino acids long. Germline V gene lookup returns CDR1 MDHEN and CDR2 SYDVKM. The germline V and J ends were trimmed by 5 bases and 3 bases, with 8 bases remaining between them. In nucleotides, the CDR3 is TGTGCCAGCAGTGTGGCCGGCTACAATGAGCAGTTCTTC. Protein: CASSVAGYNEQFF.

The chain carries TRBV18 and TRBJ1-5, with D unclear. CDR1 and CDR2 from the germline V gene are KGHSH and LQKENI. The CDR3 covers 13 residues. V was cut by 3 bases and J by 4 bases, with 7 bases left in between. CDR3 protein: CASSPASNQPQHF. The DNA for the CDR3 is TGTGCCAGCTCACCTGCATCGAATCAGCCCCAGCATTTT.

This chain links TRBV28 with TRBJ2-2; D is ambiguous. CDR3 length: 13 amino acids. V lost 1 base and J 3 bases, leaving 3 bases between the germline ends. The germline V gene encodes CDR1 MDHEN and CDR2 SYDVKM. CDR3 coding DNA: TGTGCCAGCAGTTTATCGTACACCGGGGAGCTGTTTTTT. Translating it yields CASSLSYTGELFF.

The rearrangement uses TRBV28 and TRBJ2-1; TRBD2 matches at 13 bases. Looked up from germline, CDR1 is MDHEN and CDR2 is SYDVKM. The CDR3 has 15 residues. V lost 6 bases to trimming and J lost 8 bases; unmatched junction nucleotides: 7. The CDR3 DNA reads as TGTGCCAGCAGCGTACTAGCGGGGGGGAGGTATGAGCAGTTCTTC. Its translation is CASSVLAGGRYEQFF.

This clone was detected only once. The genes are TRBV7-3 and TRBJ1-5; no clear D gene. The CDR3 is made up of 13 amino acids. Germline CDR1 SGHTA, CDR2 FQGTGA. The V end was cut by 5 bases, the J end by 6 bases, with 11 bases between. CDR3 sequence (DNA): TGTGCCAGCAGCCAAGACGCGGGTCAGCCCCAGCATTTT. Its protein product is CASSQDAGQPQHF.

The V gene is TRBV7-3, the J gene TRBJ2-1, with D unresolved. Germline loops: CDR1 SGHTA, CDR2 FQGTGA. This CDR3 has 13 amino acids. Deletions cut 5 bases from V and 2 bases from J, with 7 bases between. CDR3 region: CASSLSPYNEQFF. DNA for the CDR3: TGTGCCAGCAGCCTTTCACCCTACAATGAGCAGTTCTTC.

The chain carries TRBV5-6 and TRBJ1-6; perhaps TRBD1 as D (6 bases). The CDR3 loop spans 13 amino acids. V lost 4 bases to trimming and J lost 13 bases, with 15 bases between them. Germline loops: CDR1 SGHDT, CDR2 YYEEEE. This chain's CDR3 is CASSLQQGSPLHF. The DNA of the CDR3 is TGTGCCAGCAGCCTACAACAGGGATCCCCCCTCCACTTT.

This clone was observed a handful of times. This sequence joins TRBV2 and TRBJ2-1; the match to TRBD2 covers 9 bases. Germline CDR1 reads SNHLY; CDR2 reads FYNNEI. The CDR3 runs 14 residues. V dropped 6 bases and J dropped 2; count of bases not matched to a gene: 2. This chain's CDR3 is CASSASGTYNEQFF. The DNA for the CDR3 is TGTGCCAGCAGCGCTAGCGGGACCTACAATGAGCAGTTCTTC.

The table lists this clone with a count of one. This rearrangement joins TRBV4-1 to TRBJ2-4; D is undetermined. Germline CDR1 is MGHRA and CDR2 is YSYEKL. The CDR3 totals 15 residues. Trimming left V 0 bases short and J 7 bases short, with 13 bases between. The DNA of the CDR3 is TGCGCCAGCAGCCAAGATGACCTTGTGGGGAACATTCAGTACTTC. It codes for CASSQDDLVGNIQYF.

This clone was seen once. The gene calls are TRBV5-1 and TRBJ2-2; 10 nucleotides agree with TRBD2. The CDR3 covers 14 residues. From germline, CDR1 is SGHRS and CDR2 YFSETQ. V lost 3 bases and J lost 6; bases outside the gene matches: 2. The CDR3 loop is CASSSAGGSGELFF. In DNA form, the CDR3 reads TGCGCCAGCAGCTCAGCGGGGGGGTCCGGGGAGCTGTTTTTT. The full variable domain, with the rest looked up from reference TRBV5-1 and TRBJ2-2, is KAGVTQTPRYLIKTRGQQVTLSCSPISGHRSVSWYQQTPGQGLQFLFEYFSETQRNKGNFPGRFSGRQFSNSRSEMNVSTLELGDSALYLCASSSAGGSGELFFGEGSRLTVL.

The chain uses TRBV2 and TRBJ1-5; 9 positions agree with TRBD1. V lost 4 bases and J lost 2; bases outside the gene matches: 15. This CDR3 has 19 amino acids. The V gene's germline CDR1 is SNHLY and CDR2 FYNNEI. CDR3 sequence reads: CASSGGPGQGLGGNQPQHF. The DNA of the CDR3 is TGTGCCAGCAGTGGGGGCCCGGGACAGGGCCTTGGGGGCAATCAGCCCCAGCATTTT.

The V gene is TRBV5-1, the J gene TRBJ1-6; D unclear. Per germline, CDR1 SGHRS and CDR2 YFSETQ. The CDR3 runs 17 residues. Trimming pared 4 bases from V and 0 bases from J, leaving 14 bases between. CDR3 DNA: TGCGCCAGCAGCCCTGGAGGCAGCAGCTCCTATAATTCACCCCTCCACTTT. This sequence encodes CASSPGGSSSYNSPLHF.

The chain uses TRBV2 and TRBJ1-4; 10 bases fit TRBD1. CDR3 length equals 14 residues. V lost 6 bases and J lost 7; bases outside the gene matches: 5. Germline V gene lookup returns CDR1 SNHLY and CDR2 FYNNEI. The CDR3 spells CASSPGQGSEKLFF. CDR3 nucleotides: TGTGCCAGCAGCCCGGGACAGGGGAGTGAAAAACTGTTTTTT.

The chain carries TRBV9 and TRBJ1-6, with TRBD1 matching 7 bases. CDR3 length: 16 residues. V shed 3 bases and J 5 bases; nucleotides not matched to a gene: 8. In germline, CDR1 is SGDLS, CDR2 YYNGEE. For the CDR3, the DNA is TGTGCCAGCAGCGGGACAGGTATTTTGGATAATTCACCCCTCCACTTT. As protein: CASSGTGILDNSPLHF.

The rearrangement uses TRBV18 and TRBJ1-5; D uncertain. This CDR3 comprises 14 residues. From germline, CDR1 is KGHSH and CDR2 LQKENI. V was pared by 0 bases and J by 5 bases, with 8 bases between. CDR3 nucleotide sequence: TGTGCCAGCTCACCACCGTCTCAAGATCAGCCCCAGCATTTT. Amino acids: CASSPPSQDQPQHF.

The genes are TRBV5-4 and TRBJ1-1; D ambiguous. Between the trimmed V and J ends, which lost 0 bases and 3 bases, there was a span of 18 bases. The CDR3 runs to 17 residues. CDR1 and CDR2 from the germline V gene are SGHNT and YYREEE (reference sequence). The CDR3 sequence: CASSLEGRSPSDTEAFF. The CDR3 DNA is TGTGCCAGCAGCTTGGAAGGCAGATCCCCCTCGGACACTGAAGCTTTCTTT.